One sample yielded the 31 T cell receptor beta chains listed below, sequenced in a study of brain T cells in children with intractable seizures. Time point noted: blood from clinic visit 5 months post-surgery; TSC patient then seizure free. Here immunoSEQ multiplex PCR was the method, and the copy in TCRdb shows in-frame clones only, minus some. The table lists 300,000 to 400,000 clones, over 85% of them singletons, with 5% to 7% in the top ten. Sequencing used peripheral blood, obtained about 5 months after surgery. Every receptor here comes from a boy under three years old with tuberous sclerosis and intractable seizures.

This clone turned up a few times. This chain links TRBV20-1 with TRBJ1-1; D unresolved. Trimming left V 3 bases short and J 8 bases short, with 10 bases between. Per the germline V gene, CDR1 is DFQATT and CDR2 is SNEGSKA (reference sequence). The CDR3 contains 11 residues. CDR3 DNA sequence: TGCAGTGCTAGTCCGAGCAGAGAAGCTTTCTTT. Its translation: CSASPSREAFF.

V and J are TRBV30 and TRBJ1-2; D remains unclear. The V end lost 0 bases, the J end lost 5 bases, and 16 bases lay between the germline ends. The CDR3 sequence is 15 residues long. The V gene's germline CDR1 is GTSNPN and CDR2 SVGIG (reference sequence). The CDR3 DNA sequence: TGTGCCTGGAGTGTAGGCGGCAGCAGCCCATATGGCTACACCTTC. Translation: CAWSVGGSSPYGYTF.

This chain connects TRBV6-5 to TRBJ1-2; tentative D call: TRBD1 (6 bases). Trimming took 5 bases from V and 4 from J, leaving 14 bases between them. The CDR3 is 14 residues long. CDR1 is MNHEY and CDR2 is SVGAGI in the germline V gene. The CDR3 is CASSTLQGLYGYTF. The CDR3 DNA reads as TGTGCCAGCAGTACGCTACAGGGTCTCTATGGCTACACCTTC.

The J gene is TRBJ1-2, the V gene TRBV30, with D uncertain. V shed 4 bases and J shed 0 bases, with 12 bases lying between them. This CDR3 has 14 amino acids. Germline V lookup: CDR1 GTSNPN, CDR2 SVGIG (reference sequence). CDR3 nucleotides: TGTGCCTGGACCCGAGATTATCCTAACTATGGCTACACCTTC. Protein sequence: CAWTRDYPNYGYTF.

CDR3 sequence reads: CATSGDTTGQPQHF. For the CDR3, the DNA is TGTGCCACCAGTGGCGACACCACTGGGCAGCCCCAGCATTTT. The chain is built from TRBV24-1 and TRBJ1-5; D not certain. The CDR3 is 14 residues long. Germline-derived CDR1 and CDR2 are KGHDR and SFDVKD. Trimming removed 5 bases from V and 7 bases from J, with 14 bases in between.

V gene TRBV29-1 combines with J gene TRBJ2-4; TRBD2 matches at 7 bases. Germline assignment: CDR1 SQVTM and CDR2 ANQGSEA. The CDR3 consists of 12 residues. V lost 7 bases, J lost 9 bases, and 9 bases stayed unmatched. The CDR3 sequence is CSALASEGIQYF. The CDR3 coding sequence is TGCAGCGCACTAGCGAGTGAAGGCATTCAGTACTTC.

The chain uses TRBV11-2 and TRBJ2-7; tentatively, D is TRBD1 (5 bases). Trimming took 2 bases from V and 0 from J, leaving 14 bases between them. This CDR3 is 16 amino acids long. Germline V gene sequence: CDR1 SGHAT, CDR2 FQNNGV. CDR3 protein: CASSLPSAGSSYEQYF. The CDR3 DNA sequence: TGTGCCAGCAGCTTACCCTCGGCAGGGTCCTCCTACGAGCAGTACTTC.

CDR3 bases: TGTGCCATCAGGTCCGGGACTAGCGGTAGCTACGAGCAGTACTTC. Translated: CAIRSGTSGSYEQYF. The V call is TRBV10-3, the J call TRBJ2-7, with 11 bases identical to TRBD2. This CDR3 has 15 residues. Germline CDR1 ENHRY, CDR2 SYGVKD. The V gene end was trimmed by 6 bases and the J gene end by 3 bases; junction bases not matched to a gene: 7.

This clone was seen just once. This rearrangement joins TRBV20-1 to TRBJ2-7; a possible D gene is TRBD2 (6 bases). CDR3 length: 13 residues. Per the germline V gene, CDR1 is DFQATT and CDR2 is SNEGSKA (reference sequence). The germline V and J ends were trimmed by 3 bases and 2 bases, with 11 bases remaining between them. CDR3 amino acids: CSASSGRPYEQYF. The CDR3 DNA is TGCAGTGCTAGTTCCGGGAGACCCTACGAGCAGTACTTC.

This chain links TRBV11-2 with TRBJ1-2, with unresolved D. Germline CDR1 reads SGHAT; CDR2 reads FQNNGV. V was pared by 5 bases and J by 8 bases, with 12 bases between. CDR3 length: 12 residues. DNA for the CDR3: TGTGCCAGCAGCGAGCTGGGTTTCGGCTACACCTTC. As protein: CASSELGFGYTF.

The chain is built from TRBV27 and TRBJ2-3, with 8 bases fitting TRBD2. The CDR3 runs 16 residues. The V gene end was trimmed by 2 bases and the J gene end by 2 bases; junction bases not matched to a gene: 6. The germline CDR1 and CDR2 sequences are MNHEY and SMNVEV (reference sequence). This chain's CDR3 is CASSLGGAGVTDTQYF. Written as DNA, the CDR3 is TGTGCCAGCAGTTTAGGGGGAGCGGGGGTCACAGATACGCAGTATTTT.

The chain has TRBV7-9 and TRBJ2-1; 7 bases map to TRBD2. V lost 2 bases and J lost 6; bases outside the gene matches: 19. Germline V gene data show CDR1 as SEHNR and CDR2 as FQNEAQ (reference sequence). This CDR3 contains 19 residues. CDR3 sequence (DNA): TGTGCCAGCAGCTTATATCAGCCTAGCGGTACGGTCCGGGGCAATGAGCAGTTCTTC. Translation: CASSLYQPSGTVRGNEQFF.

This clone was seen just once. V gene TRBV27 combines with J gene TRBJ2-5; D call uncertain. Trimming shortened V by 0 bases and J by 4 bases, and 12 bases separated the two germline ends. CDR1 is MNHEY, CDR2 SMNVEV, per germline (reference sequence). The CDR3 is 15 residues long. CDR3: CASSLSASQRETQYF. The CDR3 coding sequence is TGTGCCAGCAGTTTATCCGCGAGTCAGAGAGAGACCCAGTACTTC.

The rearrangement joins TRBV30 to TRBJ1-1; weak D call: TRBD1 (5 bases). The V gene lost 1 base and the J gene lost 4 bases, with 13 bases spanning the gap. This CDR3 spans 14 amino acids. CDR1 and CDR2 from the germline V gene are GTSNPN and SVGIG (reference sequence). CDR3 sequence reads: CAWSAGSGGTEAFF. The CDR3 bases are TGTGCCTGGAGTGCAGGGTCGGGAGGCACTGAAGCTTTCTTT.

The genes are TRBV24-1 and TRBJ2-1, with 13 bases matching TRBD2. The trim removed 2 bases at V and 5 bases at J, leaving 5 bases unmatched. The CDR3 loop spans 17 amino acids. Looked up from germline, CDR1 is KGHDR and CDR2 is SFDVKD. CDR3 bases: TGTGCCACCAGTGATTCAATTGGGACTAGCGGGAACAATGAGCAGTTCTTC. Amino acids: CATSDSIGTSGNNEQFF.

This rearrangement joins TRBV30 to TRBJ1-1; no clear D. CDR1 and CDR2 from the germline V gene are GTSNPN and SVGIG (reference sequence). This CDR3 spans 13 amino acids. The V gene lost 0 bases and the J gene lost 0 bases, with 5 bases spanning the gap. CDR3 nucleotides: TGTGCCTGGAGTGTATCCTTGAACACTGAAGCTTTCTTT. It yields the protein CAWSVSLNTEAFF.

V usage is TRBV4-1 and J usage is TRBJ1-4; no definite D call. Germline CDR1 and CDR2: MGHRA and YSYEKL. The CDR3 has 15 residues. Trimming removed 2 bases from V and 0 bases from J, with 7 bases in between. In nucleotides, the CDR3 is TGCGCCAGCAGCCAATACGTGACAACTAATGAAAAACTGTTTTTT. Its translation is CASSQYVTTNEKLFF.

The rearrangement joins TRBV27 to TRBJ2-1; no reliable D call. Germline assignment: CDR1 MNHEY and CDR2 SMNVEV (reference sequence). This CDR3 contains 15 residues. V was shortened by 0 bases and J by 1 base, with 7 bases between the two germline ends. The CDR3 protein is CASSLSGLSYNEQFF. CDR3 bases: TGTGCCAGCAGTTTATCGGGGTTATCCTACAATGAGCAGTTCTTC.

The J gene is TRBJ2-7, the V gene TRBV9; 7 nucleotides align to TRBD1. The CDR3 is made up of 14 amino acids. V lost 5 bases to trimming and J lost 5 bases; unmatched junction nucleotides: 10. CDR1 SGDLS and CDR2 YYNGEE come from the germline V gene. For the CDR3, the DNA is TGTGCCAGCAGTAAACAGGGGAACGGGAACGAGCAGTACTTC. This translates into CASSKQGNGNEQYF. The complete variable domain, with remaining parts taken from reference TRBV9 and TRBJ2-7, reads DSGVTQTPKHLITATGQRVTLRCSPRSGDLSVYWYQQSLDQGLQFLIQYYNGEERAKGNILERFSAQQFPDLHSELNLSSLELGDSALYFCASSKQGNGNEQYFGPGTRLTVT.

The chain combines TRBV28 with TRBJ2-1; 9 bases are shared with TRBD2. Germline V lookup: CDR1 MDHEN, CDR2 SYDVKM. J was trimmed by 4 bases and V by 5 bases; bases with no gene match: 15. This CDR3 comprises 18 residues. For the CDR3, the DNA is TGTGCCAGCAGTCCGGGACTAGCAGACCGCACCTCTTACAATGAGCAGTTCTTC. This translates into CASSPGLADRTSYNEQFF.

Of note for this clone: One end of the junction fails to match germline, which may point to a read error. This chain connects TRBV6-5 to TRBJ2-1, with TRBD2 identical over 8 bases. In germline, CDR1 is MNHEY, CDR2 SVGAGI. The CDR3 has 13 amino acids. CDR3 bases: TGCCTCACAGCGGGGGAAAGGTACAATGAGCAGTTCTTC. Translation gives CLTAGERYNEQFF.

The genes are TRBV3-1 (or the pseudogene TRBV3-2) and TRBJ1-1; no reliable D call. Trimming cost V 6 bases and J 4 bases, with 18 bases left between them. Germline-derived CDR1 and CDR2 are LGHDT and YNNKEL (reference sequence). CDR3 length equals 15 residues. The chain's CDR3 is CASSFLTVIGTEAFF. The CDR3 nucleotides are TGTGCCAGCAGTTTCCTGACTGTCATAGGCACTGAAGCTTTCTTT.

The rearrangement uses TRBV7-2 and TRBJ2-3, with TRBD2 matching 10 bases. The CDR3 totals 18 residues. Germline V gives CDR1 SGHTA, CDR2 FQGNSA. J gave up 5 bases and V 2 bases, and 13 bases lay outside the gene matches. The CDR3 DNA reads as TGTGCCAGCAGCTTAAGGGCGAGCGGGGGGGCCGGAGGAGATACGCAGTATTTT. Residues: CASSLRASGGAGGDTQYF.

The V and J genes are TRBV5-1 and TRBJ1-1; no clear D. The CDR3 runs to 15 residues. Germline-derived CDR1 and CDR2 are SGHRS and YFSETQ. Trimming shortened V by 0 bases and J by 3 bases, and 12 bases separated the two germline ends. Here the CDR3 DNA reads TGCGCCAGCAGCTTGGAGGCTCGGGAATACACTGAAGCTTTCTTT. This codes for CASSLEAREYTEAFF. Combining the CDR3 with reference TRBV5-1 and TRBJ1-1 gives the whole variable domain KAGVTQTPRYLIKTRGQQVTLSCSPISGHRSVSWYQQTPGQGLQFLFEYFSETQRNKGNFPGRFSGRQFSNSRSEMNVSTLELGDSALYLCASSLEAREYTEAFFGQGTRLTVV.

This rearrangement joins TRBV7-3 to TRBJ2-3; 7 positions match TRBD2. J lost 3 bases, V lost 4 bases, and 7 bases had no gene match. Germline V lookup: CDR1 SGHTA, CDR2 FQGTGA. This CDR3 comprises 15 residues. The CDR3 nucleotides are TGTGCCAGCAGCTCCGGGGGGTTTTGGACAGATACGCAGTATTTT. Encoded protein: CASSSGGFWTDTQYF.

This rearrangement joins TRBV9 to TRBJ2-1; 8 nucleotides align to TRBD1. CDR3 length: 15 residues. The germline V gene has CDR1 SGDLS and CDR2 YYNGEE. V lost 7 bases to trimming and J lost 2 bases; unmatched junction nucleotides: 8. CDR3 DNA: TGTGCCAGCGGTTATAGGGACAGGCCCTACAATGAGCAGTTCTTC. This encodes CASGYRDRPYNEQFF. Looking up the rest from reference TRBV9 and TRBJ2-1 gives the full variable domain: DSGVTQTPKHLITATGQRVTLRCSPRSGDLSVYWYQQSLDQGLQFLIQYYNGEERAKGNILERFSAQQFPDLHSELNLSSLELGDSALYFCASGYRDRPYNEQFFGPGTRLTVL.

The chain couples TRBV5-6 to TRBJ1-2; TRBD1 is a possible D gene (5 bases). Germline lookup yields CDR1 SGHDT and CDR2 YYEEEE. This CDR3 region has 15 residues. V lost 0 bases, J lost 3 bases, and 12 bases lay in between. For the CDR3, the DNA is TGTGCCAGCAGCTTGGGGGACGCCTTTTACTATGGCTACACCTTC. It codes for CASSLGDAFYYGYTF.

This chain uses TRBV7-9 with TRBJ2-4; weak D call: TRBD1 (7 bases). This CDR3 has 14 amino acids. Germline values: CDR1 SEHNR, CDR2 FQNEAQ (reference sequence). In nucleotides, the CDR3 is TGTGCTTCGGGGGACAGCTTAGCCAAAAACATTCAGTACTTC. The encoded protein is CASGDSLAKNIQYF.

The chain recombines TRBV28 with TRBJ1-2, with a possible D match to TRBD1 (6 bases). Per germline, CDR1 MDHEN and CDR2 SYDVKM. V dropped 5 bases and J dropped 3 bases, with 13 bases sitting between them. The CDR3 has 14 amino acids. CDR3 sequence reads: CASSTGYLDYGYTF. The CDR3, as DNA: TGTGCCAGCAGTACAGGGTATCTCGACTATGGCTACACCTTC.

Concerning this clone: A junction boundary mismatches the germline segment, possibly from a read error. The chain uses TRBV20-1 and TRBJ2-7; the D call may be TRBD1 or TRBD2 (6 bases each). Germline CDR1 reads DFQATT; CDR2 reads SNEGSKA (reference sequence). CDR3 size: 13 residues. The CDR3, as DNA: TGCAGTGCTAGTCGGACTACGGGACACCCCGTGTGGTTC. It codes for CSASRTTGHPVWF.

The V gene is TRBV2, the J gene TRBJ1-2; perhaps TRBD1 as D (5 bases). Per the germline V gene, CDR1 is SNHLY and CDR2 is FYNNEI. Between the trimmed V and J ends, which lost 3 bases and 4 bases, there was a span of 12 bases. This CDR3 spans 14 amino acids. The CDR3: CASSEGPGRYGYTF. CDR3 coding DNA: TGTGCCAGCAGTGAGGGGCCAGGGCGCTATGGCTACACCTTC.